The entry below describes one T cell receptor (beta chain). This sample stems from a study of blood T cell repertoires in COVID-19. Study overall: Samples of COVID-19 (acute and convalescent) were obtained from the United States, Italy and Spain.

The germline CDR1 and CDR2 sequences are MNHEY and SVGEGT. This CDR3 contains 16 residues. With 3 bases clipped from V and 1 base from J, the junction kept 4 bases outside the gene matches. As processed by the authors: Nucleated cell counts were estimated from reference gene primer amplification. Here immunoSEQ multiplex PCR was the method, and the copy in TCRdb shows in-frame clones only, minus some. The V and J calls and the clone size are those of that table, but D and trimming were determined from the DNA. The data contain fewer than 200,000 clones, about four fifths of them singletons. The TCR originated in a man aged 40-50 years who had recovered from COVID-19. Input material: peripheral blood. The chain links TRBV6-2 or TRBV6-3 to TRBJ2-2; 8 positions agree with TRBD1. The CDR3 DNA reads as TGTGCCAGCAGTTATAGTGGACAGGGGAACACCGGGGAGCTGTTTTTT. It is translated as CASSYSGQGNTGELFF.